The 21 T cell receptor beta chains below were found in one sample sequenced in a study of vaccination effects on CD4 cells after COVID-19. These receptors' antigens are unknown. The method was immunoSEQ multiplex PCR; TCRdb's version includes in-frame clones alone and lacks a portion of them. The sample holds tens of thousands of clones, 70% seen once. Sequencing in the ViraFEST assay came after antigen-specific CD4+ T cells had been expanded with viral peptide pools, which were used to stimulate PBMC. Cultured cells yielded isolated CD4+ T cells after more than nine days. The sample in question was CD4+ T cells from PBMCs cultured with HCoV-229E spike peptides, obtained before COVID-19 vaccination. These receptors were obtained from a human donor who received a COVID-19 vaccine.

V is TRBV5-4 and J is TRBJ2-7; no reliable D call. Germline values: CDR1 SGHNT, CDR2 YYREEE (reference sequence). The germline V and J ends were trimmed by 4 bases and 2 bases, with 10 bases remaining between them. The CDR3 loop spans 13 amino acids. Written as DNA, the CDR3 is TGTGCCAGCAGCCCCGGGCAGCCCTACGAGCAGTACTTC. Translated, it gives CASSPGQPYEQYF. Using reference TRBV5-4 and TRBJ2-7 for the parts outside the CDR3, the full variable domain is ETGVTQSPTHLIKTRGQQVTLRCSSQSGHNTVSWYQQALGQGPQFIFQYYREEENGRGNFPPRFSGLQFPNYSSELNVNALELDDSALYLCASSPGQPYEQYFGPGTRLTVT.

The chain carries TRBV5-1 and TRBJ2-3; 11 positions match TRBD2. Trimming removed 0 bases from V and 5 bases from J; junction bases left unmatched: 2. The length of the CDR3 is 15 residues. Per germline, CDR1 SGHRS and CDR2 YFSETQ. CDR3 in amino acids: CASSLVAGGGDTQYF. The CDR3 region has the DNA TGCGCCAGCAGCTTGGTAGCGGGAGGGGGAGATACGCAGTATTTT.

The chain recombines TRBV11-3 with TRBJ2-1, with D unresolved. The CDR3 runs 12 residues. The germline CDR1 and CDR2 sequences are SGHNT and YENEEA. The germline V and J ends were trimmed by 0 bases and 5 bases, with 2 bases remaining between them. CDR3 protein: CASSLEDNEQFF. The CDR3 bases are TGTGCCAGCAGCTTAGAAGACAATGAGCAGTTCTTC.

The genes are TRBV5-1 and TRBJ1-2; TRBD1 aligns across 8 bases. The CDR3 consists of 14 residues. With 4 bases clipped from V and 6 bases from J, the junction kept 8 bases outside the gene matches. Germline loops: CDR1 SGHRS, CDR2 YFSETQ. The CDR3 bases are TGCGCCAGCAGCAGCACCGGGACAGGAGATGGCTACACCTTC. It yields the protein CASSSTGTGDGYTF.

The chain's CDR3 is CAWRFMNTEAFF. CDR3 DNA: TGTGCCTGGAGGTTCATGAACACTGAAGCTTTCTTT. This chain uses TRBV30 with TRBJ1-1; no firm D call. From germline, CDR1 is GTSNPN and CDR2 SVGIG (reference sequence). Deletions cut 3 bases from V and 0 bases from J, with 5 bases between. CDR3 size: 12 residues.

This clone was recorded once. This sequence joins TRBV7-9 and TRBJ2-2; maybe TRBD1 (6 bases). The CDR3 runs 15 residues. Germline V gene sequence: CDR1 SEHNR, CDR2 FQNEAQ (reference sequence). Trimming pared 3 bases from V and 4 bases from J, leaving 12 bases between. In DNA form, the CDR3 reads TGTGCCAGCAGCTTGAGGGGGTCAAGCACCGGGGAGCTGTTTTTT. Amino acids: CASSLRGSSTGELFF.

The chain employs TRBV21-1 and TRBJ2-1. TRBV21-1 has pseudogene status. This CDR3 comprises 13 residues. CDR3 nucleotide sequence: TGTGCCAGAGACAGGAGGGGATACAATGAGCAGTTCTTC. Amino acid sequence: CARDRRGYNEQFF.

V gene TRBV7-2 combines with J gene TRBJ2-7, with D unclear. Germline V lookup: CDR1 SGHTA, CDR2 FQGNSA. The length of the CDR3 is 14 residues. With 5 bases removed from V and 0 bases from J, the gap between germline ends came to 11 bases. CDR3 region: CASSPTPASYEQYF. The CDR3 DNA reads as TGTGCCAGCAGCCCTACACCGGCCTCCTACGAGCAGTACTTC.

The chain recombines TRBV6-5 with TRBJ1-6; no definite D call. This CDR3 has 13 residues. Trimming pared 6 bases from V and 7 bases from J, leaving 10 bases between. Germline V gene sequence: CDR1 MNHEY, CDR2 SVGAGI. This CDR3 is CASRDSKNSPLHF. The CDR3 bases are TGTGCCAGCAGGGACTCTAAGAATTCACCCCTCCACTTT.

Comment on this clone: The junction departs from germline at one end; a sequencing error may be responsible. This chain uses TRBV4-1 with TRBJ2-7; 7 nucleotides match TRBD2. CDR1 is MGHRA, CDR2 YSYEKL, per germline. This CDR3 has 14 amino acids. The CDR3 coding sequence is TGCGCCAGCAGCCAAGATGGACTAGTTCTTCCAGACAACTTC. This codes for CASSQDGLVLPDNF.

As for this clone: A junction boundary mismatches the germline segment, possibly from a read error. The chain employs TRBV3-1 (or the pseudogene TRBV3-2) and TRBJ2-4; perhaps D is TRBD1 or TRBD2 (6 bases each). The germline gives CDR1 LGHDT, CDR2 YNNKEL (reference sequence). CDR3 length: 12 residues. CDR3 protein: CASSHRRGTMRF. CDR3 nucleotides: TGTGCCAGCAGCCATCGGAGGGGGACCATGAGATTC.

V is TRBV12-5 and J is TRBJ2-7; TRBD1 aligns across 10 bases. The trim removed 6 bases at V and 2 bases at J, leaving 4 bases unmatched. Germline CDR1 reads LGHNT; CDR2 reads FRNRAP. CDR3 size: 14 residues. CDR3 nucleotides: TGTGCTAGTGGCCCGGGACAGGGGCCCTACGAGCAGTACTTC. This encodes CASGPGQGPYEQYF.

V gene TRBV5-1 combines with J gene TRBJ2-5, with D uncertain. V lost 0 bases and J 5 bases, leaving 5 bases between the germline ends. Germline CDR1 SGHRS, CDR2 YFSETQ. The CDR3 extends over 12 amino acids. In DNA, the CDR3 is TGCGCCAGCAGCTTGGTCGGGGAGACCCAGTACTTC. It specifies CASSLVGETQYF.

The rearrangement joins TRBV18 to TRBJ1-1; D is possibly TRBD1 (5 bases). Trimming took off 3 bases at V and 2 bases at J, with 7 bases between the two ends. The CDR3 sequence is 13 residues long. CDR1 is KGHSH and CDR2 is LQKENI in the germline V gene. The CDR3 DNA follows: TGTGCCAGCTCACCGGACATCAACACTGAAGCTTTCTTT. Translated, it gives CASSPDINTEAFF.

This chain links TRBV29-1 with TRBJ1-2; D gene unclear. V was cut by 6 bases and J by 6 bases, with 11 bases left in between. The germline gives CDR1 SQVTM, CDR2 ANQGSEA. CDR3 size: 11 residues. The CDR3 loop is CSVRHSDGYTF. The CDR3 DNA reads as TGCAGCGTAAGACATTCGGATGGCTACACCTTC.

The chain employs TRBV5-4 and TRBJ1-2; a possible D gene is TRBD1 (5 bases). This CDR3 region has 13 residues. CDR1 is SGHNT and CDR2 is YYREEE in the germline V gene (reference sequence). Deletions cut 6 bases from V and 4 bases from J, with 13 bases between. CDR3 amino acids: CASNPAGRYGYTF. The CDR3 DNA reads as TGTGCCAGCAACCCCGCGGGGCGCTATGGCTACACCTTC.

This clone was seen only a few times. The rearrangement links TRBV19 to TRBJ1-5; TRBD1 is a possible D gene (5 bases). The CDR3 is 15 amino acids. With 4 bases removed from V and 2 bases from J, the gap between germline ends came to 12 bases. Germline V gives CDR1 LNHDA, CDR2 SQIVND (reference sequence). The CDR3 coding sequence is TGTGCCAGTAGTAATCAGGGCGTGGGCAATCAGCCCCAGCATTTT. Translating gives CASSNQGVGNQPQHF.

The chain employs TRBV5-1 and TRBJ1-1; perhaps TRBD1 as D (5 bases). Germline V gives CDR1 SGHRS, CDR2 YFSETQ. This CDR3 spans 15 amino acids. The V end was cut by 1 base, the J end by 5 bases, with 15 bases between. CDR3 nucleotide sequence: TGCGCCAGCAGCTTGAATGGCAGGGTAGGAACTGAAGCTTTCTTT. Its translation is CASSLNGRVGTEAFF.

The J gene is TRBJ2-7, the V gene TRBV29-1, with 10 bases fitting TRBD2. The ends lost 7 bases at V and 0 bases at J; junction bases unmatched: 9. The CDR3 totals 15 residues. Germline V gene sequence: CDR1 SQVTM, CDR2 ANQGSEA. CDR3 DNA: TGCAGCGCTGGTAGCGGGAGGCGGTCCTCCTACGAGCAGTACTTC. Encoded protein: CSAGSGRRSSYEQYF.

The chain combines TRBV6-5 with TRBJ2-5; 7 positions agree with TRBD2. The CDR3 spans 15 residues. Germline V gives CDR1 MNHEY, CDR2 SVGAGI. The V gene end was trimmed by 8 bases and the J gene end by 1 base; junction bases not matched to a gene: 10. CDR3 sequence reads: CASQDLRGIQETQYF. In DNA, the CDR3 is TGTGCCAGCCAAGATCTGCGGGGGATCCAAGAGACCCAGTACTTC.

The count of this clone is one. The chain recombines TRBV18 with TRBJ1-4, with 8 bases fitting TRBD1. Trimming took 4 bases from V and 8 from J; bases not matched to a gene: 6. The CDR3 consists of 14 residues. CDR1 and CDR2 from the germline V gene are KGHSH and LQKENI. For the CDR3, the DNA is TGTGCCAGCTCACTTGGACAGGGACACGAAAAACTGTTTTTT. This codes for CASSLGQGHEKLFF.